This record looks at one TCR beta chain sequence and its context. The sample belongs to a study of response to subunit inactivated influenza vaccine. TCRdb analysed the RT-PCR reads with MiXCR anew, one entry per CDR3 protein. The sample contains hundreds of thousands of distinct CDR3 sequences, approximately 14% of which appear only once. The receptor comes from a man aged 45-65 years who received an inactivated influenza vaccine. The sample was PBMCs from blood, taken less than 15 days before vaccination.

The CDR3 protein is CASSLAVYGSGLPASSGANVLTF. The CDR3 DNA follows: TGCGCCAGCAGCTTGGCCGTCTACGGTAGTGGGCTCCCAGCGAGCTCTGGGGCCAACGTCCTGACTTTC. This chain uses TRBV5-1 with TRBJ2-6, with no clear D. V dropped 0 bases and J dropped 0 bases, with 28 bases sitting between them. This CDR3 has 23 residues. The germline V gene encodes CDR1 SGHRS and CDR2 YFSETQ. Full variable domain (rest looked up from reference TRBV5-1 and TRBJ2-6): KAGVTQTPRYLIKTRGQQVTLSCSPISGHRSVSWYQQTPGQGLQFLFEYFSETQRNKGNFPGRFSGRQFSNSRSEMNVSTLELGDSALYLCASSLAVYGSGLPASSGANVLTFGAGSRLTVL.